Below, one TCR beta chain is given with its context. Recruits, aged roughly 18 to 89 years, lived in some 25 US areas. Participant-given clinical history determined each cohort assignment. Cohort 3 donors counted as recovered after two negative PCRs, clearance, or resolved symptoms. Methods used by the authors: Reference gene primers were amplified, and this amplification served to estimate nucleated cell counts. Method: immunoSEQ multiplex PCR; TCRdb's copy keeps in-frame clones and lacks some. The V and J calls and clone size come from that table; D and trimming were worked out from the DNA. In the table there are approximately 270,000 clones, approximately 85% of which are singletons. This sample stems from a study of blood T cell repertoires in COVID-19. The CDR3 consists of 13 residues. Germline V gene lookup returns CDR1 MNHEY and CDR2 SMNVEV (reference sequence). V shed 6 bases, J shed 4 bases, and the junction held 4 bases outside the gene matches.

Source material: PBMCs or T cells enriched from blood (not recorded which). This clonotype was obtained from a woman aged 45-65 years who had recovered from COVID-19. V and J are TRBV27 and TRBJ2-7; 9 positions agree with TRBD1. CDR3 bases: TGTGCCAGCAGGGTACAGGGGGCTTACGAGCAGTACTTC. Translated, it gives CASRVQGAYEQYF.